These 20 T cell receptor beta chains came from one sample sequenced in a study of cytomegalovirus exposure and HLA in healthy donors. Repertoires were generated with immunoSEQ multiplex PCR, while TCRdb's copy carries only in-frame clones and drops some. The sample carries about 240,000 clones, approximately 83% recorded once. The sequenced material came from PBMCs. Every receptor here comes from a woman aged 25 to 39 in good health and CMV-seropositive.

CDR3 sequence (DNA): TGCGCCAGCAGTTATCCTCCAACGACAGGGTATGGCAATCAGCCCCAGCATTTT. It translates to CASSYPPTTGYGNQPQHF. J is TRBJ1-5 and V is TRBV10-1; 7 positions match TRBD1. The germline CDR1 and CDR2 sequences are WNHNN and SYGVQD (reference sequence). The CDR3 has 18 residues. J lost 2 bases, V lost 5 bases, and 15 bases had no gene match.

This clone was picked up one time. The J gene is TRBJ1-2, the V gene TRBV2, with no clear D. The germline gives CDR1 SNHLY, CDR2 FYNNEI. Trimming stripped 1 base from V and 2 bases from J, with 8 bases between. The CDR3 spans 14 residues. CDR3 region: CASSEGPGNYGYTF. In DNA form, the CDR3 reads TGTGCCAGCAGTGAAGGTCCGGGAAACTATGGCTACACCTTC.

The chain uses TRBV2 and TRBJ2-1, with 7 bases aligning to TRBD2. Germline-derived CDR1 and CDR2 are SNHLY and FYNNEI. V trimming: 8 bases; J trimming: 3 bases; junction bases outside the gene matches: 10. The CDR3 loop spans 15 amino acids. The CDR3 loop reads CASGDPGLLYNEQFF. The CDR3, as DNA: TGTGCCAGCGGGGATCCGGGACTACTCTACAATGAGCAGTTCTTC.

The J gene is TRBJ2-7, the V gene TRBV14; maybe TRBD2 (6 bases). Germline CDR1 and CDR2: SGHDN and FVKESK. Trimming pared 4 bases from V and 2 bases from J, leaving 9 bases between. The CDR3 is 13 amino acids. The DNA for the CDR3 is TGTGCCAGCAGCCCCCGGGAGACCTACGAGCAGTACTTC. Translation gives CASSPRETYEQYF.

CDR3 coding DNA: TGTGCCAGCAGCTACCGGGACAGTGTGTACGAGCAGTACTTC. It specifies CASSYRDSVYEQYF. This chain uses TRBV28 with TRBJ2-7, with 7 bases that match TRBD1. Germline lookup yields CDR1 MDHEN and CDR2 SYDVKM. V shed 6 bases, J shed 4 bases, and the junction held 9 bases outside the gene matches. CDR3 length equals 14 residues.

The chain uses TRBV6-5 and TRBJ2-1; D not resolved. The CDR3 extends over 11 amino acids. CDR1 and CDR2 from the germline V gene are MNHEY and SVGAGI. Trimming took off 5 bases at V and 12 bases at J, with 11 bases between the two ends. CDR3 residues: CASSKPPGQFF. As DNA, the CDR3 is TGTGCCAGCAGTAAACCGCCGGGGCAGTTCTTC.

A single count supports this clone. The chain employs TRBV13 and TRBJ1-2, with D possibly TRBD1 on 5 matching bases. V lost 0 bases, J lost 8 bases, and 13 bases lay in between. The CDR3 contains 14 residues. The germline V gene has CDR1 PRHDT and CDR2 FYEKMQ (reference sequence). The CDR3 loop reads CASSLGSQGGGYTF. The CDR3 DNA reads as TGTGCCAGCAGCTTAGGCTCCCAGGGCGGCGGCTACACCTTC. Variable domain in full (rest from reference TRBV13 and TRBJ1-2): AAGVIQSPRHLIKEKRETATLKCYPIPRHDTVYWYQQGPGQDPQFLISFYEKMQSDKGSIPDRFSAQQFSDYHSELNMSSLELGDSALYFCASSLGSQGGGYTFGSGTRLTVV.

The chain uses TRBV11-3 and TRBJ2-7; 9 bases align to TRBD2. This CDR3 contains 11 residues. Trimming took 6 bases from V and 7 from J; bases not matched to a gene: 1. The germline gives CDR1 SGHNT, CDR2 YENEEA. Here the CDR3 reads CASRAGGEQYF. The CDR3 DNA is TGTGCCAGCAGGGCGGGAGGGGAGCAGTACTTC. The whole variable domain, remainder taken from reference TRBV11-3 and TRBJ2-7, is EAGVVQSPRYKIIEKKQPVAFWCNPISGHNTLYWYLQNLGQGPELLIRYENEEAVDDSQLPKDRFSAERLKGVDSTLKIQPAELGDSAVYLCASRAGGEQYFGPGTRLTVT.

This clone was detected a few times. CDR3 loop: CASSDSADSTDTQYF. The CDR3 coding sequence is TGTGCCAGCAGTGACTCGGCGGATAGCACAGATACGCAGTATTTT. The chain uses TRBV6-4 and TRBJ2-3; unclear D gene. This CDR3 has 15 amino acids. Germline CDR1 is MRHNA and CDR2 is SNTAGT. The ends were cut back, 0 bases at V and 0 bases at J, with 7 bases in the middle.

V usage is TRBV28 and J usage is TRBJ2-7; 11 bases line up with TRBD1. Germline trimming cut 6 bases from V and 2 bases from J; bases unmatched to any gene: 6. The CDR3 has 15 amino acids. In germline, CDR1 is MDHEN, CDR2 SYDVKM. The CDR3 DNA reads TGTGCCAGCAGCGTCGCGGGACAGGGGGCCTACGAGCAGTACTTC. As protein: CASSVAGQGAYEQYF. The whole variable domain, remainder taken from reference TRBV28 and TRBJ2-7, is DVKVTQSSRYLVKRTGEKVFLECVQDMDHENMFWYRQDPGLGLRLIYFSYDVKMKEKGDIPEGYSVSREKKERFSLILESASTNQTSMYLCASSVAGQGAYEQYFGPGTRLTVT.

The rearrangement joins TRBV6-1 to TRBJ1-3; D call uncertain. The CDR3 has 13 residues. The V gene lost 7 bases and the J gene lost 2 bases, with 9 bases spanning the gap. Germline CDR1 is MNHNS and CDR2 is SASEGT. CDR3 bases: TGTGCCAGCACCCAGATAACTGGAAACACCATATATTTT. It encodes CASTQITGNTIYF.

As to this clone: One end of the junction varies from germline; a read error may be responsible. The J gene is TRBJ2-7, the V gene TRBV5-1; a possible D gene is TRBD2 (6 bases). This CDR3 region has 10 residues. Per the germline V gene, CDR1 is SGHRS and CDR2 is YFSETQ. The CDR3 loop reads CASSLLVGGF. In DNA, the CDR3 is TGCGCCAGCAGCTTGTTGGTGGGAGGCTTC.

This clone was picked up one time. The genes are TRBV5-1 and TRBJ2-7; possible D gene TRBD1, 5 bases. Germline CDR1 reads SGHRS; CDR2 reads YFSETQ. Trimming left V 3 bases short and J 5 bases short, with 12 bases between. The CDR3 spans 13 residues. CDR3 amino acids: CASSSTVNNEQYF. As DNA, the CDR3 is TGCGCCAGCAGCTCGACAGTAAACAACGAGCAGTACTTC.

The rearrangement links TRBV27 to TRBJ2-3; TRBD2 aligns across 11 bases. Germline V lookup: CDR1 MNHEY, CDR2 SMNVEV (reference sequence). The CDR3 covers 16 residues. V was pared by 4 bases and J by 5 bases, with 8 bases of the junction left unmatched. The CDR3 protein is CASSSILAGGRDTQYF. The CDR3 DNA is TGTGCCAGCAGTTCTATTTTAGCGGGAGGGAGAGATACGCAGTATTTT.

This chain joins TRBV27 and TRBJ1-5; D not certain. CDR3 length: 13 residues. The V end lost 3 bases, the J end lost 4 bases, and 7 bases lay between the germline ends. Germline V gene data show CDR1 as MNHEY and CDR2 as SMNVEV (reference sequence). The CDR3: CASSFASNQPQHF. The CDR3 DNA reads TGTGCCAGCAGTTTCGCGTCTAATCAGCCCCAGCATTTT.

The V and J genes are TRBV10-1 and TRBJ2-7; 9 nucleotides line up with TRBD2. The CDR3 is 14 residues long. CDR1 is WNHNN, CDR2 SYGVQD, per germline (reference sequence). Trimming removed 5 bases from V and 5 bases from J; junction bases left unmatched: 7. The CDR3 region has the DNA TGCGCCAGCAGTCTTTTAGCGGGAGCAGACGAGCAGTACTTC. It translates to CASSLLAGADEQYF.

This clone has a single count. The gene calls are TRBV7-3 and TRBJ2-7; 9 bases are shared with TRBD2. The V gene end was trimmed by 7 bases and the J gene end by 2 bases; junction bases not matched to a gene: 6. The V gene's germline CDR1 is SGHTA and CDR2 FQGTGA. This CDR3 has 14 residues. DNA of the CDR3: TGTGCCAGCAAGACTAGCGGAAACACCTACGAGCAGTACTTC. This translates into CASKTSGNTYEQYF. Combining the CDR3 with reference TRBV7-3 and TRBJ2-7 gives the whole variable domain GAGVSQTPSNKVTEKGKYVELRCDPISGHTALYWYRQSLGQGPEFLIYFQGTGAADDSGLPNDRFFAVRPEGSVSTLKIQRTERGDSAVYLCASKTSGNTYEQYFGPGTRLTVT.

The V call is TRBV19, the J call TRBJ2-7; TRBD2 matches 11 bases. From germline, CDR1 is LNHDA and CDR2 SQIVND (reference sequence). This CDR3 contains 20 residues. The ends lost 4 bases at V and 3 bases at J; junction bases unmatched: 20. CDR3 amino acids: CASSTTWRLAGGQMFYEQYF. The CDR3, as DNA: TGTGCCAGTAGTACAACCTGGAGGCTAGCGGGAGGACAGATGTTCTACGAGCAGTACTTC.

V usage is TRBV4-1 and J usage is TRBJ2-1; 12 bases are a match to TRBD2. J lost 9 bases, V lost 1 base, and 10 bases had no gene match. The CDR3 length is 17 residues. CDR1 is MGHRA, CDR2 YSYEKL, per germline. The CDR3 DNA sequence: TGCGCCAGCAGCCAAGGGCTATCTAGCGGGAGGGCCTCTGAGCAGTTCTTC. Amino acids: CASSQGLSSGRASEQFF.

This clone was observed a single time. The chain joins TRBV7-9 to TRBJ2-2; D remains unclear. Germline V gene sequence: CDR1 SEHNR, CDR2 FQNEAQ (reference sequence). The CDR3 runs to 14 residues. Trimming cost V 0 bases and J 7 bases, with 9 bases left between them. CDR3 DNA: TGTGCCAGCAGCTTAGCTGGCTTTGACGGGGAGCTGTTTTTT. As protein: CASSLAGFDGELFF.